Listed below are T cell receptor beta chains from one sample, sequenced in a study of shared clonotypes between healthy human individuals. The method was immunoSEQ multiplex PCR; TCRdb's version includes in-frame clones alone and lacks a portion of them. The data contain about 2.4 million clones, approximately 94% of them singletons. Sample: naive CD4+ T cells from PBMCs. Every receptor here comes from a man aged 18-30 years in good health. Some clones in this sample may be carry-over from other donors' samples. Both conserved end residues are part of each CDR3. The D gene is left open where the match is weak. The listing skips clone size in some rows; elsewhere it reads once, few, many or a size class.

>NA|NA|TRBJ2-7|TRBV6-1
TGTGCCAGCAGTGAAGCATTGAGGACCTCCGGATACGAGCAGTACTTC
CASSEALRTSGYEQYF
>NA|TRBD2|TRBJ2-2|TRBV9
TGTGCCAGCAGCGGGATCAGCCCCGACATGGGGACTAGCGGGAGGGGCGGCGGGGAGCTGTTTTTT
CASSGISPDMGTSGRGGGELFF
>NA|NA|TRBJ2-6|TRBV19
TGTGCCAGTAGTAGGCCGGGAGCTGGGGCCAACGTCCTGACTTTC
CASSRPGAGANVLTF
>NA|TRBD1|TRBJ2-5|TRBV29-1
TGCAGCGGGACACCGGGACAGGGTGGCCAAGAGACCCAGTACTTC
CSGTPGQGGQETQYF
>once|NA|TRBJ2-7|TRBV6-5
TGTGCCAGCAGCCCATATAGGGAAGGGCATCAGGAGCAGTACTTC
CASSPYREGHQEQYF
>NA|NA|TRBJ1-2|TRBV4-3
TGCGCCAGCAGCACGACCCAGAATATTTATGGCTACACCTTC
CASSTTQNIYGYTF
>NA|TRBD1|TRBJ1-2|TRBV5-6
TGTGCCAGCAGCCCCGGGACAGGGGGGGCCTATGGCTACACCTTC
CASSPGTGGAYGYTF
>NA|NA|TRBJ2-3|TRBV5-1
TGCGCCAGCAGCTCGCGGACGGAAACTAGCACAGATACGCAGTATTTT
CASSSRTETSTDTQYF
>NA|NA|TRBJ2-7|TRBV11-2
TGTGCCAGCAGCTTAAGTAGCTACGACGAGCAGTACTTC
CASSLSSYDEQYF
>NA|TRBD1|TRBJ1-1|TRBV6-6
TGTGCCAGCAGTCGGACAGGGTCCATCACTGAAGCTTTCTTT
CASSRTGSITEAFF
>NA|NA|TRBJ1-4|TRBV12-2
TGTGCAAGTCGCTCTCTGACAGGGCGAGATGAAAAACTGTTTTTT
CASRSLTGRDEKLFF
>NA|TRBD1|TRBJ2-7|TRBV6-1
TGTGCCAGCAGATCCGGGACAGAAAAGTACGAGCAGTACTTC
CASRSGTEKYEQYF
>once|TRBD1|TRBJ1-3|TRBV7-2
TGTGCCAGCAGCTTGCGGGACAGCGGAAACACCATATATTTT
CASSLRDSGNTIYF
>once|NA|TRBJ2-7|TRBV7-2
TGTGCCAGCAGCTTAGGTAGTAGCTCCTACGAGCAGTACTTC
CASSLGSSSYEQYF
>NA|NA|TRBJ1-1|TRBV5-1
TGCGCCAGCAGCTTGGCAGAAGGGGGCACTGAAGCTTTCTTT
CASSLAEGGTEAFF
>NA|NA|TRBJ1-1|TRBV27
TGTGCCAGCAGTTTTTGGGAGAACACTGAAGCTTTCTTT
CASSFWENTEAFF
>NA|NA|TRBJ1-1|TRBV19
TGTGCCAGTAGTATTCGCGGGAACACTGAAGCTTTCTTT
CASSIRGNTEAFF
>NA|NA|TRBJ1-5|TRBV10-3
TGTGCCATCAGTGGACGGAGCGGCCAGCCCCAGCATTTT
CAISGRSGQPQHF
>NA|NA|TRBJ2-7|TRBV5-1
TGCGCCAGCAGCTTGGATTCCGAGCAGTACTTC
CASSLDSEQYF
>NA|NA|TRBJ1-2|TRBV6-4
TGTGCCAGCAGTGAGTCTTGGCAGTTGAGTGGCTACACCTTC
CASSESWQLSGYTF
>NA|TRBD1|TRBJ1-4|TRBV18
TGTGCCAGCTCGCAGACCGGGACAGGGCTCTTGGATGAAAAACTGTTTTTT
CASSQTGTGLLDEKLFF
>NA|TRBD2|TRBJ2-3|TRBV27
TGTGCCAGCAGGTTGACTAGCGGGACGGGGGATACGCAGTATTTT
CASRLTSGTGDTQYF
>NA|TRBD2|TRBJ2-7|TRBV11-3
TGTGCCAGCAGCTTAGGCACTAGCGGGATGATGCAGGAGCAGTACTTC
CASSLGTSGMMQEQYF